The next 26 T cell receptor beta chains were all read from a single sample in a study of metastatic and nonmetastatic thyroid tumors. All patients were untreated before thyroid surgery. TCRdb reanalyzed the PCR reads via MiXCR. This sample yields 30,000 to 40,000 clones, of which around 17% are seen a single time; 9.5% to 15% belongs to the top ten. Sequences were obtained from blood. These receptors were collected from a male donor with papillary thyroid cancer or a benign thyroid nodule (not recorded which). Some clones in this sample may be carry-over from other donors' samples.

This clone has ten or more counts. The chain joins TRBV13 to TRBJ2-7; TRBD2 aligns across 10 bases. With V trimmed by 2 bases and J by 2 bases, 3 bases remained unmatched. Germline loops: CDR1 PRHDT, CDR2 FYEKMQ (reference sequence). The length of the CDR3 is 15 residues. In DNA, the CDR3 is TGTGCCAGCAGCTTACTAGCGGGAGATCCCTACGAGCAGTACTTC. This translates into CASSLLAGDPYEQYF.

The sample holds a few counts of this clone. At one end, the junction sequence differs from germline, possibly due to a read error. The CDR3 DNA follows: TGTGCCAGCAGTTTTCCAGTTAACACCGGGGAGCCGTTTTTT. It yields the protein CASSFPVNTGEPFF. This rearrangement joins TRBV28 to TRBJ2-2; perhaps TRBD2 as D (5 bases). From germline, CDR1 is MDHEN and CDR2 SYDVKM. The CDR3 loop spans 14 amino acids.

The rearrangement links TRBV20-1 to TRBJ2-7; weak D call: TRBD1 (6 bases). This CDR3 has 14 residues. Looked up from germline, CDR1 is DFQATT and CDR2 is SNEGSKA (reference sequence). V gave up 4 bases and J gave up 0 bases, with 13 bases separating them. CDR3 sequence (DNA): TGCAGTGCTACCCGACAGGCCTTCTCCTACGAGCAGTACTTC. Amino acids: CSATRQAFSYEQYF.

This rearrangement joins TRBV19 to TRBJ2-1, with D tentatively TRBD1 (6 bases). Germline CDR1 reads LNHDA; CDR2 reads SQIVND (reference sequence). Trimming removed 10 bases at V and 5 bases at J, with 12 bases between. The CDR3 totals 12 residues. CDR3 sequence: CATFNRDNEQFF. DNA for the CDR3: TGTGCCACCTTTAACAGGGACAATGAGCAGTTCTTC.

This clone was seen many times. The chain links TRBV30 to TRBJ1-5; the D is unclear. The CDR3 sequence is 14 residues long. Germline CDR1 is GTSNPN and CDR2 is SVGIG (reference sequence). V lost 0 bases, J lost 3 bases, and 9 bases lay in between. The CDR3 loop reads CAWSVLQVNQPQHF. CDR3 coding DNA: TGTGCCTGGAGTGTATTACAAGTCAATCAGCCCCAGCATTTT.

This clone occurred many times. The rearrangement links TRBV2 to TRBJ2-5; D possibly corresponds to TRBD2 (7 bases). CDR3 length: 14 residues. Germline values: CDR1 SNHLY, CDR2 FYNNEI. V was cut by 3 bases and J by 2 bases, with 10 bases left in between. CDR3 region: CASSDRGGQETQYF. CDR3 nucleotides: TGTGCCAGCAGTGACAGGGGAGGGCAAGAGACCCAGTACTTC.

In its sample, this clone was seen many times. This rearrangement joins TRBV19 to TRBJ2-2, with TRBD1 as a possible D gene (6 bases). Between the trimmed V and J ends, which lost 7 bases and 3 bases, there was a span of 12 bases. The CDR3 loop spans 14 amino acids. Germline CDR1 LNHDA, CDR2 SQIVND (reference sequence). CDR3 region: CASTPGQYTGELFF. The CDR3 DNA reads TGTGCCAGTACACCTGGACAGTACACCGGGGAGCTGTTTTTT.

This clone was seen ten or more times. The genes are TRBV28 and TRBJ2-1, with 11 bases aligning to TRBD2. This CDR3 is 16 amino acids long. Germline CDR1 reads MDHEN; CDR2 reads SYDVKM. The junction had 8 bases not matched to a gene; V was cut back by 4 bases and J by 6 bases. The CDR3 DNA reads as TGTGCCAGCAGTTCCATTAATAGCGGGGGGGCCAATGAGCAGTTCTTC. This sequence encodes CASSSINSGGANEQFF.

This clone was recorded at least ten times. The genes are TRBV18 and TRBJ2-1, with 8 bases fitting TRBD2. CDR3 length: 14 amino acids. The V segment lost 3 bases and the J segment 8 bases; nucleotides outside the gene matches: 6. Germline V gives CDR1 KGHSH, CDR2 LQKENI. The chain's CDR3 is CASSPESGSDEQFF. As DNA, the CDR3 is TGTGCCAGCTCACCGGAAAGCGGGAGTGATGAGCAGTTCTTC.

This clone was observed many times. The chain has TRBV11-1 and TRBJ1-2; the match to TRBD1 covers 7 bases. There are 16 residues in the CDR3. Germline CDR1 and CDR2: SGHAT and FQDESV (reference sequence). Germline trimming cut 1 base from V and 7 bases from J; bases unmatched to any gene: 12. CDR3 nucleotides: TGTGCCAGCAGCTTAGAACAGCTTGACAGGGTTCTTGGCTACACCTTC. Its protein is CASSLEQLDRVLGYTF.

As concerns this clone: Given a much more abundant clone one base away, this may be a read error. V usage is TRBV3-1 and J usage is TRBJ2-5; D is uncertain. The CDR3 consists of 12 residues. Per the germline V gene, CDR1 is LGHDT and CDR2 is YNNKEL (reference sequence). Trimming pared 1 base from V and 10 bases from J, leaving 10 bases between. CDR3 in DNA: TGTGCCAGCAGCCAAGGGAACAGACGCCAGTACTTC. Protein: CASSQGNRRQYF.

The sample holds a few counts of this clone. CDR3 sequence: CASSEHYEQYF. CDR3 coding DNA: TGTGCCAGCAGCGAGCACTACGAGCAGTACTTC. The rearrangement joins TRBV11-3 to TRBJ2-7; no clear D. The V end lost 5 bases, the J end lost 3 bases, and 5 bases lay between the germline ends. This CDR3 has 11 residues. Germline values: CDR1 SGHNT, CDR2 YENEEA.

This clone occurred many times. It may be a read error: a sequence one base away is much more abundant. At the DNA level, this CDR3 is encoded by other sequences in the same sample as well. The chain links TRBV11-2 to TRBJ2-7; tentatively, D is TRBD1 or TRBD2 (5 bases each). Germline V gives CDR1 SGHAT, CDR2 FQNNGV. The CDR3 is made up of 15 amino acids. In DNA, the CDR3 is TGTGCCAGCAGTTTAGAAAGGGGTTTTGGGGGCGAGCAGTACTTC. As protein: CASSLERGFGGEQYF.

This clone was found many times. CDR3 protein: CATSRTTSRQVNNYGYTF. The CDR3 DNA reads as TGTGCCACCAGCCGGACCACAAGTAGACAGGTGAATAACTATGGCTACACCTTC. The V and J genes are TRBV15 and TRBJ1-2; tentative D call: TRBD1 (6 bases). This CDR3 has 18 residues. V lost 5 bases and J lost 1, with 23 bases in between. Germline CDR1 is LNHNV and CDR2 is YYDKDF (reference sequence).

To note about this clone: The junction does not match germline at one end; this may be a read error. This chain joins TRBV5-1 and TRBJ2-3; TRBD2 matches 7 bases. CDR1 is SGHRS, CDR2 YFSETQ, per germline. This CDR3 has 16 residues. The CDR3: CASSLEGRGCTDTQYF. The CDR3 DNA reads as TGTGCCAGCAGCTTGGAAGGGCGGGGGTGCACAGATACGCAGTATTTT.

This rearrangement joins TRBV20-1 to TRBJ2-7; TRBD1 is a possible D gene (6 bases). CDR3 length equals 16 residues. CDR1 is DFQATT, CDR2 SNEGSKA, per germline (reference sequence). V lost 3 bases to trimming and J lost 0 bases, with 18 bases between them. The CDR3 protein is CSASGRVQGISYEQYF. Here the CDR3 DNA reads TGCAGTGCTAGCGGAAGGGTCCAGGGGATCTCCTACGAGCAGTACTTC.

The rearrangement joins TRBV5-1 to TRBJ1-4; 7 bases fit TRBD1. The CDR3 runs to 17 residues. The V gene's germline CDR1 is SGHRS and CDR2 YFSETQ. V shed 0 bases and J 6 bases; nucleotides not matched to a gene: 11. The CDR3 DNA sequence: TGCGCCAGCAGCTTGGGGGAACTGACAGGGAACTATGAAAAACTGTTTTTT. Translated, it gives CASSLGELTGNYEKLFF.

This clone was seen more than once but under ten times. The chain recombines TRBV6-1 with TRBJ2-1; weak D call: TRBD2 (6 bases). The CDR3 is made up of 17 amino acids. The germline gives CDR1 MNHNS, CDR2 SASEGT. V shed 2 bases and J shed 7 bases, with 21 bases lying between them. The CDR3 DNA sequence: TGTGCCAGCAGTGAAAATTTTAATAGGTTGGGGAGGAATGAGCAGTTCTTC. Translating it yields CASSENFNRLGRNEQFF.

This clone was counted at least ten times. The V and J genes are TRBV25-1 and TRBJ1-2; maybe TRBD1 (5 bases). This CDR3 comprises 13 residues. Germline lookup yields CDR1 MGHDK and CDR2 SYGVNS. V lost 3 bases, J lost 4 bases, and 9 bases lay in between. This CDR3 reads CASSEGTVYGYTF. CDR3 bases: TGTGCCAGCAGTGAGGGGACGGTCTATGGCTACACCTTC.

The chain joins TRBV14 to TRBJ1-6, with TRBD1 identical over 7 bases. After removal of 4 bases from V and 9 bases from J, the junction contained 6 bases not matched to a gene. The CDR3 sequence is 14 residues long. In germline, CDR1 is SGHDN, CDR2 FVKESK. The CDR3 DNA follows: TGTGCCAGCAGCCTCTCAGGGGGAGGTTCACCCCTCCACTTT. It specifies CASSLSGGGSPLHF.

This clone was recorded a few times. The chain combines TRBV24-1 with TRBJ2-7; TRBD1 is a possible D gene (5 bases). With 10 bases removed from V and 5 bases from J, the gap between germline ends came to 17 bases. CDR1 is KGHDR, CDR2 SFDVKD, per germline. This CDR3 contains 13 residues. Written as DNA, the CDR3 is TGTGCCACAAAACTCTCAGGGTCGGACGAGCAGTACTTC. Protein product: CATKLSGSDEQYF.

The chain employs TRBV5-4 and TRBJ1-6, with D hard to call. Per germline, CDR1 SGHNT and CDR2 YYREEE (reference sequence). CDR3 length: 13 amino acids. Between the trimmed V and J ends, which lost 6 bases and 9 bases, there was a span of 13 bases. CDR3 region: CASMDTSGSPLHF. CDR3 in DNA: TGTGCCAGCATGGATACGAGTGGTTCACCCCTCCACTTT.

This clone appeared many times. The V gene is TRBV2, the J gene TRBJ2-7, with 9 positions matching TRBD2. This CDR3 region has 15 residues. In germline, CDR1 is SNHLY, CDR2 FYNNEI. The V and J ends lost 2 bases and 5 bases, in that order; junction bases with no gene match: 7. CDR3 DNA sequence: TGTGCCAGCAGTGAAAGCGGCGGGAGGGTCCACGAGCAGTACTTC. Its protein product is CASSESGGRVHEQYF.

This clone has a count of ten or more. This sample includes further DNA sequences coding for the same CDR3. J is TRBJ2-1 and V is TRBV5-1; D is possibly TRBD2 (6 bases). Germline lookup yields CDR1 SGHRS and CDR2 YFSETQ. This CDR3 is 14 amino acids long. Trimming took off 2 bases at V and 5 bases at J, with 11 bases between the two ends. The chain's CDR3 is CASSFAGLDNEQFF. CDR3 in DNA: TGCGCCAGCAGCTTCGCGGGACTCGACAATGAGCAGTTCTTC.

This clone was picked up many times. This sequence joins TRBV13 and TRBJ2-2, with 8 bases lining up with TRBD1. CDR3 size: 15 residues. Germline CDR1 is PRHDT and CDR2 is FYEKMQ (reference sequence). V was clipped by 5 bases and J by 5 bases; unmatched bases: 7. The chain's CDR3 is CASSHGTGGTGELFF. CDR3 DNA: TGTGCCAGCAGCCACGGGACAGGTGGGACCGGGGAGCTGTTTTTT.

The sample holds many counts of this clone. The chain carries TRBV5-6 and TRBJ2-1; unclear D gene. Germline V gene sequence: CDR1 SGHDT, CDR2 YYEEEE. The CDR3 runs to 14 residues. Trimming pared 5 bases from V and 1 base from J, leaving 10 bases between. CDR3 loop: CASRSTSSYNEQFF. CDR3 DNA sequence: TGTGCCAGCAGGTCGACCTCTTCCTACAATGAGCAGTTCTTC.